Presented here are 23 T cell receptor beta chains from one specimen sequenced in a study of blood T cell repertoires in COVID-19. Assay used: immunoSEQ multiplex PCR; TCRdb lists only in-frame clones, some missing. The data show under 130,000 clones, around 81% seen once. The material sequenced was peripheral blood. The receptors derive from a woman aged 70-85 years with acute or convalescent COVID-19.

This chain connects TRBV3-1 (or the pseudogene TRBV3-2) to TRBJ1-2; TRBD1 aligns across 8 bases. The CDR3 loop spans 13 amino acids. The V and J ends lost 5 bases and 4 bases, in that order; junction bases with no gene match: 3. Germline V lookup: CDR1 LGHDT, CDR2 YNNKEL (reference sequence). CDR3 sequence: CASSAGGAYGYTF. The DNA of the CDR3 is TGTGCCAGCAGCGCAGGGGGCGCCTATGGCTACACCTTC.

This chain links TRBV21-1 with TRBJ1-1; the DNA was not compared with TRBD1, the D call given in the table. TRBV21-1 is assigned pseudogene status. The CDR3 has 16 amino acids. This CDR3 reads CASSCKRGQGGTEAFF. The CDR3 DNA is TGTGCCAGCAGCTGTAAGAGGGGGCAGGGCGGCACTGAAGCTTTCTTT.

The rearrangement joins TRBV7-2 to TRBJ2-7; 7 positions agree with TRBD2. Germline V gene data show CDR1 as SGHTA and CDR2 as FQGNSA. The CDR3 spans 17 residues. V shed 3 bases, J shed 3 bases, and the junction held 14 bases outside the gene matches. CDR3 nucleotide sequence: TGTGCCAGCAGCTTGGGGATAAGCGGGGCGCAGTTCTACGAGCAGTACTTC. This sequence encodes CASSLGISGAQFYEQYF.

This clone has a single count. The chain employs TRBV11-2 and TRBJ1-2; 8 nucleotides align to TRBD1. Germline CDR1 SGHAT, CDR2 FQNNGV. J lost 4 bases, V lost 5 bases, and 9 bases had no gene match. CDR3 length: 15 residues. CDR3 sequence: CASSQGTGLFYGYTF. The CDR3 bases are TGTGCCAGCAGCCAAGGGACAGGTCTTTTCTATGGCTACACCTTC.

V and J are TRBV10-3 and TRBJ2-1, with TRBD2 identical over 13 bases. This CDR3 region has 15 residues. Trimming took 6 bases from V and 8 from J; bases not matched to a gene: 7. The germline gives CDR1 ENHRY, CDR2 SYGVKD. CDR3 sequence reads: CAISAGLAGTDEQFF. The CDR3 DNA follows: TGTGCCATCAGCGCGGGACTAGCGGGAACGGATGAGCAGTTCTTC.

This chain uses TRBV9 with TRBJ1-2; D may be TRBD1 (5 bases). This CDR3 has 11 residues. V was trimmed by 7 bases and J by 7 bases, leaving 11 bases between them. Germline assignment: CDR1 SGDLS and CDR2 YYNGEE. DNA of the CDR3: TGTGCCAGCGGGGAGGGGCCTGGCTACACCTTC. The encoded protein is CASGEGPGYTF.

The J gene is TRBJ1-1, the V gene TRBV29-1; D is ambiguous. Deletions cut 7 bases from V and 8 bases from J, with 23 bases between. CDR1 and CDR2 (germline): SQVTM, ANQGSEA. The CDR3 sequence is 14 residues long. The CDR3: CSAQSVAEVIEAFF. As DNA, the CDR3 is TGCAGCGCCCAATCGGTGGCGGAGGTTATAGAAGCTTTCTTT.

The chain employs TRBV25-1 and TRBJ2-1; maybe TRBD2 (6 bases). V lost 10 bases to trimming and J lost 0 bases, with 13 bases between them. The CDR3 runs to 14 residues. Looked up from germline, CDR1 is MGHDK and CDR2 is SYGVNS. In DNA, the CDR3 is TGTGCCACCTTGGGGGGAGGCTCCTACAATGAGCAGTTCTTC. Translating gives CATLGGGSYNEQFF.

This clone has more than one count but fewer than ten. The genes are TRBV24-1 and TRBJ2-2; possibly TRBD2 for D (8 bases). CDR3 length equals 12 residues. From germline, CDR1 is KGHDR and CDR2 SFDVKD. The CDR3 sequence: CATGGTAGELFF. The CDR3 DNA sequence: TGTGCAACGGGAGGGACAGCCGGGGAGCTGTTTTTT.

The chain uses TRBV2 and TRBJ2-7, with D hard to call. Trimming took off 6 bases at V and 1 base at J, with 16 bases between the two ends. CDR3 length equals 15 residues. Germline V gives CDR1 SNHLY, CDR2 FYNNEI. CDR3 loop: CASRYLRQRSYEQYF. CDR3 bases: TGTGCCAGCAGGTACTTGAGACAAAGGTCCTACGAGCAGTACTTC.

This chain uses TRBV29-1 with TRBJ1-3; D gene ambiguous. Trimming shortened V by 6 bases and J by 1 base, and 4 bases separated the two germline ends. The CDR3 loop spans 11 amino acids. Germline lookup yields CDR1 SQVTM and CDR2 ANQGSEA. The CDR3 loop is CSVLSGNTIYF. CDR3 nucleotide sequence: TGCAGCGTGTTATCTGGAAACACCATATATTTT.

This clone was counted a single time. The chain links TRBV6-5 to TRBJ2-7, with no clear D. V lost 0 bases, J lost 2 bases, and 8 bases lay in between. The CDR3 is 14 residues long. CDR1 is MNHEY, CDR2 SVGAGI, per germline. CDR3 nucleotides: TGTGCCAGCAGTTACTCGCAGCAGGCCTACGAGCAGTACTTC. Amino acid sequence: CASSYSQQAYEQYF.

The V gene is TRBV14, the J gene TRBJ1-1, with D perhaps TRBD1 (6 bases). Germline CDR1 is SGHDN and CDR2 is FVKESK. The CDR3 contains 15 residues. V gave up 1 base and J gave up 5 bases, with 14 bases separating them. The CDR3 coding sequence is TGTGCCAGCAGCCAAGTTACAGGCAGGGGTACTGAAGCTTTCTTT. It encodes CASSQVTGRGTEAFF. Based on the CDR3 plus reference TRBV14 and TRBJ1-1, the full variable domain is EAGVTQFPSHSVIEKGQTVTLRCDPISGHDNLYWYRRVMGKEIKFLLHFVKESKQDESGMPNNRFLAERTGGTYSTLKVQPAELEDSGVYFCASSQVTGRGTEAFFGQGTRLTVV.

This clone came up once. V and J are TRBV29-1 and TRBJ2-1, with 10 bases fitting TRBD2. J gave up 10 bases and V 0 bases, and 9 bases lay outside the gene matches. The CDR3 runs to 15 residues. In germline, CDR1 is SQVTM, CDR2 ANQGSEA. The CDR3 spells CSVEDPSGGVGEQFF. CDR3 in DNA: TGCAGCGTTGAAGATCCTAGCGGGGGCGTCGGGGAGCAGTTCTTC.

The chain links TRBV4-2 to TRBJ1-3; no clear D gene. The CDR3 totals 17 residues. V gave up 0 bases and J gave up 0 bases, with 12 bases separating them. CDR1 and CDR2 from the germline V gene are LGHNA and YNFKEQ. The CDR3 DNA follows: TGTGCCAGCAGCCAAGACCCGCCTGGGCCCTCTGGAAACACCATATATTTT. This translates into CASSQDPPGPSGNTIYF.

The chain employs TRBV7-2 and TRBJ2-2, with unresolved D. Germline V gene data show CDR1 as SGHTA and CDR2 as FQGNSA. Trimming removed 5 bases from V and 3 bases from J, with 13 bases in between. There are 15 residues in the CDR3. The CDR3 nucleotides are TGTGCCAGCAGCGCCCGGCAGGTTTACACCGGGGAGCTGTTTTTT. Translated: CASSARQVYTGELFF.

V usage is TRBV5-1 and J usage is TRBJ2-5, with 7 bases matching TRBD2. Per germline, CDR1 SGHRS and CDR2 YFSETQ. This CDR3 spans 14 amino acids. With 4 bases clipped from V and 0 bases from J, the junction kept 3 bases outside the gene matches. The CDR3 DNA sequence: TGCGCCAGCAGCCCCGGGGGGAACCAAGAGACCCAGTACTTC. This gives the protein CASSPGGNQETQYF. Full variable domain (rest looked up from reference TRBV5-1 and TRBJ2-5): KAGVTQTPRYLIKTRGQQVTLSCSPISGHRSVSWYQQTPGQGLQFLFEYFSETQRNKGNFPGRFSGRQFSNSRSEMNVSTLELGDSALYLCASSPGGNQETQYFGPGTRLLVL.

This chain connects TRBV19 to TRBJ2-5; 8 bases map to TRBD1. Germline trimming cut 4 bases from V and 1 base from J; bases unmatched to any gene: 8. The CDR3 spans 16 residues. Germline V CDR1 and CDR2: LNHDA, SQIVND (reference sequence). Here the CDR3 reads CASSNGQGALQETQYF. The CDR3, as DNA: TGTGCCAGTAGTAACGGACAGGGAGCTCTCCAAGAGACCCAGTACTTC.

The rearrangement uses TRBV6-6 and TRBJ1-2; 10 nucleotides match TRBD1. Germline-derived CDR1 and CDR2 are MNHNY and SVGAGI (reference sequence). The V and J ends lost 6 bases and 4 bases, in that order; junction bases with no gene match: 5. The CDR3 sequence is 14 residues long. CDR3 nucleotide sequence: TGTGCCAGCAGGGAGACAGGGGGCCCCTATGGCTACACCTTC. It specifies CASRETGGPYGYTF.

V usage is TRBV28 and J usage is TRBJ1-3; 7 positions match TRBD1. CDR1 is MDHEN, CDR2 SYDVKM, per germline. With 6 bases clipped from V and 7 bases from J, the junction kept 6 bases outside the gene matches. The length of the CDR3 is 13 residues. The CDR3 spells CASSYRGSNTIYF. The CDR3 coding sequence is TGTGCCAGCAGCTACAGGGGCTCGAACACCATATATTTT.

The rearrangement joins TRBV12-3 or TRBV12-4 to TRBJ2-1; D is unclear. This CDR3 comprises 13 residues. V lost 2 bases and J lost 5, with 7 bases in between. Here the CDR3 reads CASSLTRNNEQFF. The DNA of the CDR3 is TGTGCCAGCAGTTTAACCAGGAACAATGAGCAGTTCTTC.

The genes are TRBV12-5 and TRBJ1-3; D ambiguous. V dropped 1 base and J dropped 0 bases, with 7 bases sitting between them. The CDR3 totals 15 residues. From germline, CDR1 is LGHNT and CDR2 FRNRAP. For the CDR3, the DNA is TGTGCTAGTGGTTTGGGCCGGGACTCTGGAAACACCATATATTTT. Protein: CASGLGRDSGNTIYF.

This clone occurred a few times. The genes are TRBV27 and TRBJ2-1, with 8 bases identical to TRBD1. There are 15 residues in the CDR3. V shed 6 bases, J shed 1 base, and the junction held 5 bases outside the gene matches. Germline loops: CDR1 MNHEY, CDR2 SMNVEV (reference sequence). CDR3 sequence reads: CASSPDRGSYNEQFF. The DNA of the CDR3 is TGTGCCAGCAGCCCAGACAGGGGTTCCTACAATGAGCAGTTCTTC.